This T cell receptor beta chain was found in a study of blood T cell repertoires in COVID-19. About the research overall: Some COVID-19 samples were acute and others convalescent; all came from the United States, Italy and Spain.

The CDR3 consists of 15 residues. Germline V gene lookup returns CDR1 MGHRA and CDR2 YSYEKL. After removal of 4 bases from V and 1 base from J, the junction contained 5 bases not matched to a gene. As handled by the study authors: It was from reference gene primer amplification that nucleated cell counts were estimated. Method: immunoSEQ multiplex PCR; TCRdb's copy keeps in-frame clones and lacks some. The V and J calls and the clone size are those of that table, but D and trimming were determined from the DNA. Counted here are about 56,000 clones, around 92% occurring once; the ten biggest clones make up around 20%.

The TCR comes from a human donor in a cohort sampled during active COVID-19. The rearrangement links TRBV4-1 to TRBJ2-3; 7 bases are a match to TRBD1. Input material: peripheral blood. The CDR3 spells CASSRPGTGTDTQYF. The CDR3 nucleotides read TGCGCCAGCAGCCGTCCCGGGACAGGCACAGATACGCAGTATTTT.